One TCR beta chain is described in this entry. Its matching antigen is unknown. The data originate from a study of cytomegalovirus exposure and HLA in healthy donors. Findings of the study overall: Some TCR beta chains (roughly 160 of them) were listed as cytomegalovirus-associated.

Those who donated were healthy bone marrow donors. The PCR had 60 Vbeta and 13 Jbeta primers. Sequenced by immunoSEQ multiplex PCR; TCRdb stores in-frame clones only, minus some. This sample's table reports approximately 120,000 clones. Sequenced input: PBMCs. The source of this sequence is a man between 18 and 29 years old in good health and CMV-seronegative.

Here the CDR3 reads CASSDLGLAFGNEQFF. CDR3 DNA: TGTGCCAGCAGTGACCTGGGACTAGCGTTCGGGAATGAGCAGTTCTTC. The chain combines TRBV6-4 with TRBJ2-1; 10 nucleotides match TRBD2. The CDR3 loop spans 16 amino acids. J was trimmed by 7 bases and V by 2 bases; bases with no gene match: 8. The V gene's germline CDR1 is MRHNA and CDR2 SNTAGT.